One sample yielded the 5 T cell receptor beta chains listed below, sequenced in a study of cytomegalovirus exposure and HLA in healthy donors. Primers included in the PCR were 60 Vbeta and 13 Jbeta primers. Measured with immunoSEQ multiplex PCR; TCRdb has only the in-frame clones, and not every one. The sample records 55,000 to 70,000 clones, approximately 90% being singletons. Sequencing was performed on PBMCs. The receptors shown here come from a woman aged 25 to 39 in good health and CMV-seronegative.

This sequence joins TRBV5-1 and TRBJ2-7; 9 bases are shared with TRBD1. The CDR3 covers 14 residues. Germline values: CDR1 SGHRS, CDR2 YFSETQ. V lost 4 bases to trimming and J lost 3 bases; unmatched junction nucleotides: 5. CDR3 residues: CASSLGTGNYEQYF. CDR3 DNA: TGCGCCAGCAGCCTCGGGACAGGGAACTACGAGCAGTACTTC.

The rearrangement uses TRBV5-1 and TRBJ1-5; no firm D call. V was pared by 0 bases and J by 1 base, with 5 bases between. This CDR3 is built from 14 residues. The germline CDR1 and CDR2 sequences are SGHRS and YFSETQ. CDR3 amino acids: CASSLGESNQPQHF. CDR3 bases: TGCGCCAGCAGCTTGGGTGAGAGCAATCAGCCCCAGCATTTT. The full variable domain, its missing parts supplied by reference TRBV5-1 and TRBJ1-5, is KAGVTQTPRYLIKTRGQQVTLSCSPISGHRSVSWYQQTPGQGLQFLFEYFSETQRNKGNFPGRFSGRQFSNSRSEMNVSTLELGDSALYLCASSLGESNQPQHFGDGTRLSIL.

The chain uses TRBV7-9 and TRBJ2-5, with 8 bases aligning to TRBD2. V lost 5 bases and J lost 5; bases outside the gene matches: 16. The CDR3 runs to 17 residues. Germline lookup yields CDR1 SEHNR and CDR2 FQNEAQ (reference sequence). The chain's CDR3 is CASSLNSGGPGRETQYF. The CDR3 DNA reads TGTGCCAGCAGCCTCAACTCGGGGGGGCCAGGGAGGGAGACCCAGTACTTC. The full variable domain, completed using reference TRBV7-9 and TRBJ2-5, is DTGVSQNPRHKITKRGQNVTFRCDPISEHNRLYWYRQTLGQGPEFLTYFQNEAQLEKSRLLSDRFSAERPKGSFSTLEIQRTEQGDSAMYLCASSLNSGGPGRETQYFGPGTRLLVL.

V is TRBV19 and J is TRBJ2-2, with D maybe TRBD2 (6 bases). The CDR3 runs 15 residues. The germline CDR1 and CDR2 sequences are LNHDA and SQIVND (reference sequence). The V end lost 4 bases, the J end lost 4 bases, and 13 bases lay between the germline ends. The CDR3, as DNA: TGTGCCAGTAGTAGCTGGGGGGAGTCCACCGGGGAGCTGTTTTTT. It specifies CASSSWGESTGELFF.

The V and J genes are TRBV19 and TRBJ2-3, with 9 bases aligning to TRBD1. The CDR3 is 14 residues long. V lost 7 bases and J lost 6; bases outside the gene matches: 8. Germline V lookup: CDR1 LNHDA, CDR2 SQIVND (reference sequence). The CDR3 loop reads CASMVTGGADTQYF. In DNA form, the CDR3 reads TGTGCCAGTATGGTTACAGGGGGCGCGGATACGCAGTATTTT.